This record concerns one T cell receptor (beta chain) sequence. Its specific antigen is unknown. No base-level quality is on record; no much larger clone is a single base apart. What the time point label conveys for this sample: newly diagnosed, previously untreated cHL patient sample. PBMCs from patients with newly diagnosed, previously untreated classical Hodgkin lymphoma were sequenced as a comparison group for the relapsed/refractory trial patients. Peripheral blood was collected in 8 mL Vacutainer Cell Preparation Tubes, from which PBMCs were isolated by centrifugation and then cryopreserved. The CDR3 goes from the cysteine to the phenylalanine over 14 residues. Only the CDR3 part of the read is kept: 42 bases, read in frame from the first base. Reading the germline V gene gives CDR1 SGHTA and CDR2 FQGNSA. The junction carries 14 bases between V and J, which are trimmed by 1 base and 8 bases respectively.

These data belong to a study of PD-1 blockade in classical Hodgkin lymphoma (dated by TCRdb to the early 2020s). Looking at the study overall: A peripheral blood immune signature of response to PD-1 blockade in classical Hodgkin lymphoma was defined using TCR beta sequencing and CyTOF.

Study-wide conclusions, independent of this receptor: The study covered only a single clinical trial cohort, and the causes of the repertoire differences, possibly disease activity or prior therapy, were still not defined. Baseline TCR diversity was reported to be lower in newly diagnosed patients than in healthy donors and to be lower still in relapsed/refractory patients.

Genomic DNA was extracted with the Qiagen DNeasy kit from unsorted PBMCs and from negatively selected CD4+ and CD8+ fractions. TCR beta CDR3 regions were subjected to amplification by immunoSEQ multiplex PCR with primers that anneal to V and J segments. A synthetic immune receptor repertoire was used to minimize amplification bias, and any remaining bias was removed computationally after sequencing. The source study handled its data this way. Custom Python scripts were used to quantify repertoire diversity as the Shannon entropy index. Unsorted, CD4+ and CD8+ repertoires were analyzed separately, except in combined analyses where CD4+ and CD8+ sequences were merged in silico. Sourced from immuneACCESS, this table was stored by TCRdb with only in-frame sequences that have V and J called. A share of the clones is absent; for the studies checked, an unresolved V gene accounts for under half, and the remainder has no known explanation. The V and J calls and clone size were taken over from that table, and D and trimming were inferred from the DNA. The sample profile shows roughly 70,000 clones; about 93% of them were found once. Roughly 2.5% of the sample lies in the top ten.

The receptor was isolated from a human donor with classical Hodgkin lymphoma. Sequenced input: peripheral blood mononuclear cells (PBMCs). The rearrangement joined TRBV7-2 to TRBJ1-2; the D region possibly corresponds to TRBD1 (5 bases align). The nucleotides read TGTGCCAGCAGCTTAGATCCGAGGGAGGGGGGCTACACCTTC. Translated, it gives CASSLDPREGGYTF. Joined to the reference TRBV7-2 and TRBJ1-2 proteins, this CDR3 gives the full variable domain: GAGVSQSPSNKVTEKGKDVELRCDPISGHTALYWYRQSLGQGLEFLIYFQGNSAPDKSGLPSDRFSAERTGGSVSTLTIQRTQQEDSAVYLCASSLDPREGGYTFGSGTRLTVV.